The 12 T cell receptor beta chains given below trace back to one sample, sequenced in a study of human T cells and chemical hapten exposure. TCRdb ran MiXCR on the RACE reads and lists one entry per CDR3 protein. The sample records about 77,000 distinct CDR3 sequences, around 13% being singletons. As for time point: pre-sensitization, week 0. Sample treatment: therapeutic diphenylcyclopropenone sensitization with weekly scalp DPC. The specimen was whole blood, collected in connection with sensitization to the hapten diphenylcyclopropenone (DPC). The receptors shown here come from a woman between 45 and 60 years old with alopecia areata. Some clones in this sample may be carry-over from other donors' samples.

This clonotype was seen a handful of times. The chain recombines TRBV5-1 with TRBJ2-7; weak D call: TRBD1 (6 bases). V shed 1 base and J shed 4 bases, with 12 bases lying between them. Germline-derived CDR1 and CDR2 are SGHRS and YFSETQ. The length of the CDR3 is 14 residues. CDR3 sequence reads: CASSLPRTEYEQYF. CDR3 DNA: TGCGCCAGCAGCTTGCCCCGGACAGAATACGAGCAGTACTTC.

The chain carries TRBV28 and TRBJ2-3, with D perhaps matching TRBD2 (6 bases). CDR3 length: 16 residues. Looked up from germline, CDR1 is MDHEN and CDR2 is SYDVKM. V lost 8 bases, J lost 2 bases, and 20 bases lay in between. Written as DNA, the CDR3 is TGTGCCAGCCACCGATACATCGGGGGAATCACAGATACGCAGTATTTT. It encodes CASHRYIGGITDTQYF. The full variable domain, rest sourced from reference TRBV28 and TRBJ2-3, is DVKVTQSSRYLVKRTGEKVFLECVQDMDHENMFWYRQDPGLGLRLIYFSYDVKMKEKGDIPEGYSVSREKKERFSLILESASTNQTSMYLCASHRYIGGITDTQYFGPGTRLTVL.

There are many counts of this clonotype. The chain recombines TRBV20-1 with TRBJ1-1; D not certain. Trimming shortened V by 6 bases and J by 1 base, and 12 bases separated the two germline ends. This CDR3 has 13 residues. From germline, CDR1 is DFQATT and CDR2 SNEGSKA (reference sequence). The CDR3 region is CSAPPTGNTEAFF. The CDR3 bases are TGCAGTGCCCCGCCAACCGGGAACACTGAAGCTTTCTTT.

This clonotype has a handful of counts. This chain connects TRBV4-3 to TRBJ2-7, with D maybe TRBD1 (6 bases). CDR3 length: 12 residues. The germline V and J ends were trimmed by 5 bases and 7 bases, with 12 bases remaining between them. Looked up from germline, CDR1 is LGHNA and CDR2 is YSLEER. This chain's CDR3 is CASSYDRREQYF. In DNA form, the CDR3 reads TGCGCCAGCAGCTATGACAGGCGGGAGCAGTACTTC.

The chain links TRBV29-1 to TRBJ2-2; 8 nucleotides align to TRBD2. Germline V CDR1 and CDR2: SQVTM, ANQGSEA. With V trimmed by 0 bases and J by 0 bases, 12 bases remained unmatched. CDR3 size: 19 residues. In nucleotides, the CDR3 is TGCAGCGTTGAAGATCTTCTTGCGGGAGGCATCGCGAACACCGGGGAGCTGTTTTTT. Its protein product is CSVEDLLAGGIANTGELFF.

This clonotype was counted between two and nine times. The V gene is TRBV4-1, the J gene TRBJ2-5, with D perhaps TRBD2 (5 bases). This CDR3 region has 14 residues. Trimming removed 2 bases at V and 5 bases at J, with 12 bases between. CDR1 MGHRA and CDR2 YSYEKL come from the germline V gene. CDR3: CASSQRTDVETQYF. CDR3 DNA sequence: TGCGCCAGCAGCCAAAGGACTGATGTGGAGACCCAGTACTTC.

CDR3 sequence (DNA): TGTGCCAGCAGTTACCCGGGACAGGGGACCTATGGCTACACCTTC. Translated: CASSYPGQGTYGYTF. The genes are TRBV6-5 and TRBJ1-2; 10 nucleotides line up with TRBD1. With V trimmed by 2 bases and J by 4 bases, 4 bases remained unmatched. The CDR3 totals 15 residues. The V gene's germline CDR1 is MNHEY and CDR2 SVGAGI.

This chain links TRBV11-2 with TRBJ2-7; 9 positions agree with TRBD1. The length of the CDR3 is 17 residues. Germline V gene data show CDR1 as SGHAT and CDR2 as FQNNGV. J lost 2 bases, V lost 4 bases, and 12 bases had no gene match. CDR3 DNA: TGTGCCAGCAGCTCACCCCGAGGACAGGGGATCACCTACGAGCAGTACTTC. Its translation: CASSSPRGQGITYEQYF.

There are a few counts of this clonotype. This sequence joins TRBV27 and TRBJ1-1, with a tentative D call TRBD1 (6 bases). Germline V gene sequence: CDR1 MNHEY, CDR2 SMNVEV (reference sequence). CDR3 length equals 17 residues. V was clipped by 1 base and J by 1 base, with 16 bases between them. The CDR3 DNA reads TGTGCCAGCAGTTTATACCGGACAGCGATTCGGAACACTGAAGCTTTCTTT. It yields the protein CASSLYRTAIRNTEAFF.

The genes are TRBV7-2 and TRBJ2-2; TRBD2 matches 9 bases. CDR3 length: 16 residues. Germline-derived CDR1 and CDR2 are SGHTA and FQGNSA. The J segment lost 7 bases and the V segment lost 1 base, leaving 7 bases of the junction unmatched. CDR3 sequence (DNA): TGTGCCAGCAGCTTAGTAGCGGGAGTAGGCGGCGGGGAGCTGTTTTTT. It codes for CASSLVAGVGGGELFF.

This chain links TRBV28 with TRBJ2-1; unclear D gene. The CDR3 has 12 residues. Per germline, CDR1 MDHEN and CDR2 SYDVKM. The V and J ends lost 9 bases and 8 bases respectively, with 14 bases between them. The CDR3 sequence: CARAVYSYEQFF. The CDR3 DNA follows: TGTGCCAGAGCAGTTTACTCCTATGAGCAGTTCTTC. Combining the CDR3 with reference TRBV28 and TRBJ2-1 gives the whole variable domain DVKVTQSSRYLVKRTGEKVFLECVQDMDHENMFWYRQDPGLGLRLIYFSYDVKMKEKGDIPEGYSVSREKKERFSLILESASTNQTSMYLCARAVYSYEQFFGPGTRLTVL.

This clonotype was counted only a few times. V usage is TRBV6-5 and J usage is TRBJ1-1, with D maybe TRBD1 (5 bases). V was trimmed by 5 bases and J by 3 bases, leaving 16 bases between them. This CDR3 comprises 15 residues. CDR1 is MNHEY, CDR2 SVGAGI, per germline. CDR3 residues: CASSGPGTGDTEAFF. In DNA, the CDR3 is TGTGCCAGCAGTGGACCCGGGACCGGGGACACTGAAGCTTTCTTT.